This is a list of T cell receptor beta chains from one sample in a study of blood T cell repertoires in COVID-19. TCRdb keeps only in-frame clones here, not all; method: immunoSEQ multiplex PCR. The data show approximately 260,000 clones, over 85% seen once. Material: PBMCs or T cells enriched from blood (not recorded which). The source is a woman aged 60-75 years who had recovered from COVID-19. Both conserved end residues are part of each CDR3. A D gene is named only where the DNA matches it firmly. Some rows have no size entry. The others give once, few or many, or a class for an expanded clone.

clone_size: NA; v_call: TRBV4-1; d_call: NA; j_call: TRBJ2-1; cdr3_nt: TGCGCCAGCAGCCACTGGCATGAGCAGTTCTTC; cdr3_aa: CASSHWHEQFF
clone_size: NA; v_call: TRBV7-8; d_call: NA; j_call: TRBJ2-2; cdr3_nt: TGTGCCAGCAGCCCGGGGTTGTACACCGGGGAGCTGTTTTTT; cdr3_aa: CASSPGLYTGELFF
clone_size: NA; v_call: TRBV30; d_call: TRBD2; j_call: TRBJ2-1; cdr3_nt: TGTGCCTGGCGAGCGGGGGGGCGAGGTAATGAGCAGTTCTTC; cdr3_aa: CAWRAGGRGNEQFF
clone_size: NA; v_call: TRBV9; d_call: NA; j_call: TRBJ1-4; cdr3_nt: TGTGCCAGCAGCGTAGAAGGCAGGGCAACTAATGAAAAACTGTTTTTT; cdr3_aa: CASSVEGRATNEKLFF
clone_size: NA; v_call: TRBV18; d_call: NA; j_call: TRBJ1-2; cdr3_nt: TGTGCCAGCTCTCCCGACAGGAACAACTATGGCTACACCTTC; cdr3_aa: CASSPDRNNYGYTF
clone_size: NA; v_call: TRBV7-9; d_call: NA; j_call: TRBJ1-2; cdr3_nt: TGTGCCAGCAGCTTAGCAAGAGGTAGTGGCTACACCTTC; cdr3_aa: CASSLARGSGYTF
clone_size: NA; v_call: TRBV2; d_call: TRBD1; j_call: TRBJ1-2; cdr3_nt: TGTGCCAGCAGTGAAGCCGGGACAGGGAAGGACTATGGCTACACCTTC; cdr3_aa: CASSEAGTGKDYGYTF
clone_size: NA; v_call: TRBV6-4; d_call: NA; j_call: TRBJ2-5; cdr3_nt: TGTGCCAGCAGCCGACAGGTCTGGGAGACCCAGTACTTC; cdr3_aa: CASSRQVWETQYF
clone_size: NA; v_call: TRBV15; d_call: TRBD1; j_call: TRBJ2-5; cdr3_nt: TGTGCCACCAGACCTCAGACAGGGGCTCAAGAGACCCAGTACTTC; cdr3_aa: CATRPQTGAQETQYF
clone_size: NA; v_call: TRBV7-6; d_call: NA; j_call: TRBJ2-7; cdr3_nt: TGTGCCAGCAGCTTAGGGAGCAGCTCCTACGAGCAGTACTTC; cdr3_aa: CASSLGSSSYEQYF
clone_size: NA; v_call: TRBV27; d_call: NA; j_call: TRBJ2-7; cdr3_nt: TGTGCCAGCAGTTTATCACCAGTCTCCTACGAGCAGTACTTC; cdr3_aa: CASSLSPVSYEQYF
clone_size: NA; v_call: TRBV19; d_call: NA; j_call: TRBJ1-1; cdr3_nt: TGTGCCAGTAGTGCAGACAGGACCCGCCTTGAAGCTTTCTTT; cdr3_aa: CASSADRTRLEAFF
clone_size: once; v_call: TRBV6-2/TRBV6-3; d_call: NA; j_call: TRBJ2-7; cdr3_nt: TGTGCCAGCAGTGATAGCGGCCCTTCCTACGAGCAGTACTTC; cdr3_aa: CASSDSGPSYEQYF
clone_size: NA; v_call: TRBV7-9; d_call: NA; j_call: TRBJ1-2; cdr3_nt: TGTGCCAGCAGCCGTTCCACGGATGGCTACACCTTC; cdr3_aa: CASSRSTDGYTF
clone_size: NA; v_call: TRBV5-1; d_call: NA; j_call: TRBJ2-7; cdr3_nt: TGCGCCAGCAGATGGGGGCTCTCGACCCCCGACGAGCAGTACTTC; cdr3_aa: CASRWGLSTPDEQYF
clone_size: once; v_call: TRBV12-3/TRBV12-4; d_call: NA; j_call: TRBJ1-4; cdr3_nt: TGTGCCAGCATGAGGCCCACTAATGAAAAACTGTTTTTT; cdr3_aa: CASMRPTNEKLFF
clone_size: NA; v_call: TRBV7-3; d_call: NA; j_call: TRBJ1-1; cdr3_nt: TGTGCCAGCAGCTTAAGCGGTGCTCAGAACACTGAAGCTTTCTTT; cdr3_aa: CASSLSGAQNTEAFF
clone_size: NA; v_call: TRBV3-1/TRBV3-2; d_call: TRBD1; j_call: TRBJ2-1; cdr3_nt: TGTGCCAGCAGCTCGCGGACAGGGGGGACTGAGCAGTTCTTC; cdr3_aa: CASSSRTGGTEQFF
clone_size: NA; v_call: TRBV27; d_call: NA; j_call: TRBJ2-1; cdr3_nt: TGTGCCAGCAGTTTAGTAGGAGAGTCCTACAATGAGCAGTTCTTC; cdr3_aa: CASSLVGESYNEQFF
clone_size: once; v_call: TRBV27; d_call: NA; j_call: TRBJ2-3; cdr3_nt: TGTGCCAGCAGTTTAGGAGCCCTAGCTTCCACAGATACGCAGTATTTT; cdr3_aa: CASSLGALASTDTQYF
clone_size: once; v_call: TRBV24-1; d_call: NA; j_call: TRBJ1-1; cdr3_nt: TGTGCCACCAGTGATATGGGCGCTGAAGCTTTCTTT; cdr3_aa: CATSDMGAEAFF
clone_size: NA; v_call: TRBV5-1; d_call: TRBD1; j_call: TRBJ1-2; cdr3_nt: TGCGCCAGCAACTCAGGGGGCTTAGGAGGCTACACCTTC; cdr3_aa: CASNSGGLGGYTF
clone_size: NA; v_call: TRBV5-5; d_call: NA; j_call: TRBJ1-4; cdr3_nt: TGTGCCAGCAGCTTGGGAGCGGGTAGTGGACTGTTTTTT; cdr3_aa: CASSLGAGSGLFF
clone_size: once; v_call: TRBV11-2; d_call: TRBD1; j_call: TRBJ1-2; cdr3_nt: TGTGCCAGCAGCCGGACAGGGGGTGGAAACTATGGCTACACCTTC; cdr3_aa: CASSRTGGGNYGYTF
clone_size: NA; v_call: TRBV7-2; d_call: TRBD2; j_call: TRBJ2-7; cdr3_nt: TGTGCCAGCAGAGTGTCGGGAGGGTTTAACTACGAGCAGTACTTC; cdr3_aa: CASRVSGGFNYEQYF
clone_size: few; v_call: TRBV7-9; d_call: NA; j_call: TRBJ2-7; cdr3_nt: TGTGCCAGCAGACCGCGGGACTCCTTCTACGAGCAGTACTTC; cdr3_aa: CASRPRDSFYEQYF
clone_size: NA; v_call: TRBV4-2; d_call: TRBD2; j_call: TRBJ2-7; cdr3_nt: TGTGCCAGCAGCTTTAGCGGGAGGGACTCCTACGAGCAGTACTTC; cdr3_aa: CASSFSGRDSYEQYF
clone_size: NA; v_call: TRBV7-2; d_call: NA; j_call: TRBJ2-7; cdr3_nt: TGTGCCAGCAGCTTAGGGACTGTCCGGGAGCAGTACTTC; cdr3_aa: CASSLGTVREQYF
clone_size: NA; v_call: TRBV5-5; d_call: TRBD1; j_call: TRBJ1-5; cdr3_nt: TGTGCCAGCAGCTGGGACAGGGTCCAGCCCCAGCATTTT; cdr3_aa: CASSWDRVQPQHF
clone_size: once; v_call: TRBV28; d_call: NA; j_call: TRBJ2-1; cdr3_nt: TGTGCCAGCAGGCTCGACAGTGAGCAGTTCTTC; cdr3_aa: CASRLDSEQFF
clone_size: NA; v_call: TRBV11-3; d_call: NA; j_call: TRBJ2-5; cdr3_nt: TGTGCCAGCAGCCTAAGTGGAGGGGTTGAGACCCAGTACTTC; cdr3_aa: CASSLSGGVETQYF
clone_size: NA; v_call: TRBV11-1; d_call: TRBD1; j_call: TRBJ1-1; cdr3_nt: TGTGCCAGCAGCGGAAGGGACAGGGGAACTGAAGCTTTCTTT; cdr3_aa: CASSGRDRGTEAFF
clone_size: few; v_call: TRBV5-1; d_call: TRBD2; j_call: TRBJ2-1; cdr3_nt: TGCGCCAGCAGCTTGGCCGGGGGGAAAGGGTCCAATGAGCAGTTCTTC; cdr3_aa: CASSLAGGKGSNEQFF
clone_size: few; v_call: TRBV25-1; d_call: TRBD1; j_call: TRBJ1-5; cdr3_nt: TGTGCCAGCAGTGAGACAGGGGATCAGCCCCAGCATTTT; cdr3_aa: CASSETGDQPQHF
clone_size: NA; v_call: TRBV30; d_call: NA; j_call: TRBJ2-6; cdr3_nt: TGTGCCTGGAGGGTTTGGGCAGCTGGGGCCAACGTCCTGACTTTC; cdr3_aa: CAWRVWAAGANVLTF
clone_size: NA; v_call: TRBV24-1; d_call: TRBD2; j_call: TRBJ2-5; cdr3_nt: TGTGCCACCAGTGATGACGGGACTAGCGGGAGAGCGCGAGAGACCCAGTACTTC; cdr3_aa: CATSDDGTSGRARETQYF
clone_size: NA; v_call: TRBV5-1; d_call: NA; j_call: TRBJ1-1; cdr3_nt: TGCGCCAGCAGTCTCGACAGGCCGAACACTGAAGCTTTCTTT; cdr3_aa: CASSLDRPNTEAFF
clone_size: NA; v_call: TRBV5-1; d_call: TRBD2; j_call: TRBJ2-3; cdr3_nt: TGCGCCAGCAGCAGACTAGCGGGGATTGCAGATACGCAGTATTTT; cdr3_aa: CASSRLAGIADTQYF
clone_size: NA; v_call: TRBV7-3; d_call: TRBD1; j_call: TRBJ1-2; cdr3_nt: TGTGCCAGCAGCCTATATAGGACAGGCTATGGCTACACCTTC; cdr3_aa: CASSLYRTGYGYTF
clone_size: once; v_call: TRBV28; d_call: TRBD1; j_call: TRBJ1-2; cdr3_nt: TGTGCCAGCAGTTCCCTCGGGACAGGGCTTGGCTACACCTTC; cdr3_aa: CASSSLGTGLGYTF
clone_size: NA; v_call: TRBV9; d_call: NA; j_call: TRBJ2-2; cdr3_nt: TGTGCCAGCAGCGACCCGGGAAGGGAGGAGCTGTTTTTT; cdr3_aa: CASSDPGREELFF
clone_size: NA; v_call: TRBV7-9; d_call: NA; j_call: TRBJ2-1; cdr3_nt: TGTGCCAGCAGCTTGGTTGGCGCGCTGACTTACAATGAGCAGTTCTTC; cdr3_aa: CASSLVGALTYNEQFF
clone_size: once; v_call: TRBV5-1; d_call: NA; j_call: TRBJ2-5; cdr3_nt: TGCGCCAGCAGCTTGGCCCCGGAGGGAGGATCGACCCAGTACTTC; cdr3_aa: CASSLAPEGGSTQYF
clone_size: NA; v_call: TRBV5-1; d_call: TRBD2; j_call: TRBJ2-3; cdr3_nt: TGCGCCAGCAGGACTAGCGGGAGTTCAGATACGCAGTATTTT; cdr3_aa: CASRTSGSSDTQYF
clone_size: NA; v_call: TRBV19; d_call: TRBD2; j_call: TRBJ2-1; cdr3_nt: TGTGCCACCGTGGATAGGGAGGGTCGGAATGAGCAGTTCTTC; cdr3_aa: CATVDREGRNEQFF
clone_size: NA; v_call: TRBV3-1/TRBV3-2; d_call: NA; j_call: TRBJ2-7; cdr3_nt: TGTGCCAGCAGCTCCCTGAGCTACGAGCAGTACTTC; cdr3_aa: CASSSLSYEQYF
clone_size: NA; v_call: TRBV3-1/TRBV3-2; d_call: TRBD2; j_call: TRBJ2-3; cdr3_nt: TGTGCCAGCAGCCAGGGACTAGCGGATGGCACAGATACGCAGTATTTT; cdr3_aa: CASSQGLADGTDTQYF
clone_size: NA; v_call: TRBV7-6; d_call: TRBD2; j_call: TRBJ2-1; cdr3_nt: TGTGCCAGCAGCATCCGTAGCGGGAGGGAGGGCAATGAGCAGTTCTTC; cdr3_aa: CASSIRSGREGNEQFF
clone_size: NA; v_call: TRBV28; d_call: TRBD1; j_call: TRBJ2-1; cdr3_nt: TGTGCCAGCAGGGCCGGGACAGGGGCATACAATGAGCAGTTCTTC; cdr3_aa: CASRAGTGAYNEQFF
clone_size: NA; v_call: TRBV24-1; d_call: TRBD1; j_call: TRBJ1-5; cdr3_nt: TGTGCCACCAGTGACCGGACAGGGGGGCTGAAGCCCCAGCATTTT; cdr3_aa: CATSDRTGGLKPQHF
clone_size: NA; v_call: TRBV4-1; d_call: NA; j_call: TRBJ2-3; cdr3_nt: TGCGCCAGCAGCCAAGGGGACTCCACAGATACGCAGTATTTT; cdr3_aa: CASSQGDSTDTQYF
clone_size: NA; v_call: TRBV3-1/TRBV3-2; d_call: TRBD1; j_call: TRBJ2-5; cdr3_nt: TGTGCCAGCAGCCAAGGACAGGGGGCAGGAGAGACCCAGTACTTC; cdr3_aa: CASSQGQGAGETQYF
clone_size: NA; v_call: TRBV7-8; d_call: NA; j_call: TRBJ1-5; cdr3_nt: TGTGCCAGCAGCTTAGAAGGGGTTGGCAATCAGCCCCAGCATTTT; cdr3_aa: CASSLEGVGNQPQHF
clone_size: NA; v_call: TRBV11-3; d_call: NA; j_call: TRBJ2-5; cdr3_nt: TGTGCCAGCAGCTTAGATGAGGTTTTAGGACTGTCCCAGGAGACCCAGTACTTC; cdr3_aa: CASSLDEVLGLSQETQYF